This T cell receptor beta chain was identified in a study of T cells in localized non-small cell lung cancer. With respect to this clone: As yet, its antigen is unknown.

Profiled with immunoSEQ multiplex PCR; TCRdb holds only in-frame clones, not every one. The repertoire holds 20,000 to 25,000 clones, with more than 85% as singletons. Findings and caveats of the study: The highest T cell clonality was in uninvolved adjacent lung, above tumor. Paired adjacent lung recovered a median approximately 57 of the top 100 tumor clones. Density of T cells in blood, when higher, went with longer overall survival.

Looked up from germline, CDR1 is SGDLS and CDR2 is YYNGEE. The CDR3 extends over 15 amino acids. The ends were cut back, 0 bases at V and 4 bases at J, with 11 bases in the middle. This sequence joins TRBV9 and TRBJ2-1, with D tentatively TRBD2 (6 bases). The material was PBMCs, obtained before any cancer treatment. The receptor was derived from a man aged 40 to 70 with stage II squamous cell lung carcinoma. The CDR3 sequence is CASSVERALYNEQFF. The DNA for the CDR3 is TGTGCCAGCAGCGTAGAGCGGGCCCTATACAATGAGCAGTTCTTC.